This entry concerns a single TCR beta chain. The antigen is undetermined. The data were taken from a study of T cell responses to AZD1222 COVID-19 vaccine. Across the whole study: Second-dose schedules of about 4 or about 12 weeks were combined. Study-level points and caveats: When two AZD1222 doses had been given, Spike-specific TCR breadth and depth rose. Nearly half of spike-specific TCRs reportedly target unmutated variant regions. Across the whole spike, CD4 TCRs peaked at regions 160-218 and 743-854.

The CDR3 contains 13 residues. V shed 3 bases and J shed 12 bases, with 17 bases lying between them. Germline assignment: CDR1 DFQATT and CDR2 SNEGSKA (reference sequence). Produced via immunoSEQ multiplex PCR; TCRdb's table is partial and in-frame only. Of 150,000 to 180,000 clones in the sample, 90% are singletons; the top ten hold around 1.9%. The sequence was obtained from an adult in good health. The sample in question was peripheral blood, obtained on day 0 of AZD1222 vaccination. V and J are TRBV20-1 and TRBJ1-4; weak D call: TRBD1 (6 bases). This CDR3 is CSASDGGLGELFF. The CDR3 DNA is TGCAGTGCTAGTGACGGGGGCCTGGGTGAACTGTTTTTT.